This TCR beta chain was identified during a study of blood T cell repertoires in COVID-19 (dated by TCRdb to 2020 to 2022). The study in broad terms: Samples covering the acute and convalescent phases of COVID-19 were provided by collaborators in the United States, Italy and Spain. The material from the prospective study consisted of cDNA or gDNA derived from T cells, B-cell-depleted T cells, or PBMCs. Deeply sampled blood TCRbeta repertoires from subjects exposed to, actively infected with, or recovered from COVID-19 were included in the dataset. A freely available public database, intended as a resource for researchers studying the immune response to SARS-CoV-2, is where the repertoires were released. Samples were obtained from the ongoing ImmuneRACE study (first 160 participants) and from approximately 1,200 subjects provided by 6 global collaborators. A de-identified subject ID, COVID-19 status, age in years and sex were almost always included in the sample metadata. HLA class I and class II types, where available, came from metadata supplied by the sample provider rather than from assay-based typing. What the research found in general, with its limitations: Clinical and demographic metadata were provided uncurated, with the amount varying by source and participant.

Enrolling through a virtual design, the prospective study's participants ranged in age from roughly 18 to 89 years and lived across some 22 United States geographic areas. In the prospective study, participants were assigned to cohorts based on the clinical history participants reported in a screening survey and a study questionnaire. A participant counted as exposed if, within 2 weeks of entering the study, that participant had been in contact with someone who had a PCR-confirmed or clinician-diagnosed COVID-19 case. In the prospective study, whole blood, serum and a nasopharyngeal or oropharyngeal swab were collected from each participant by mobile phlebotomists. Participants in the prospective study had the option to provide additional blood draws and questionnaires over a 2-month period. Before DNA extraction, blood samples from the prospective study were shipped at room temperature or frozen.

About this clone itself: The antigen it binds to is not known. No qualities accompany the bases; no much larger clone lies one base away.

The germline V gene provides CDR1 SQVTM and CDR2 ANQGSEA. After removal of 3 bases from V and 4 bases from J, the junction retains 7 bases not matched to a gene. The CDR3 contains 15 residues, cysteine and phenylalanine counted. Kept here is only the CDR3 DNA, which spans 45 bases and is read in frame from base 1. TCRbeta CDR3 regions were amplified from genomic DNA using the immunoSEQ Assay, a bias-controlled multiplex PCR. The authors processed their data as follows. The number of nucleated cells in each sample was estimated by amplification of reference gene primers within the assay. Sequence reads were collapsed and filtered to measure the absolute abundance of every unique TCRbeta CDR3 rearrangement. For each sample, productive Simpson clonality was calculated by taking the square root of Simpson's diversity index across productive rearrangements. As stored in TCRdb, this immuneACCESS dataset retains in-frame rearrangements with V and J assigned. A fraction of the clones does not appear; measured against another copy, unresolved V genes explain less than half of the discrepancy, and the remainder lacks a known reason. That table furnishes V, J and clone size, whereas the DNA furnished D and trimming. The sample table contains 200,000 to 250,000 clones; only one count was recorded for about 87% of them. The leading ten clones occupy around 3.8% of the sample.

The origin of this receptor is a woman younger than 45 who had been exposed to COVID-19. The sample taken for sequencing was PBMCs or T cells enriched from blood (not recorded which). The rearrangement joined TRBV29-1 to TRBJ2-4, with 9 bases in between that match TRBD1. The CDR3 has the sequence CSVEWDREPKNIQYF. The bases are TGCAGCGTTGAGTGGGACAGGGAACCGAAAAACATTCAGTACTTC.